Each of the 5 T cell receptor beta chains below was sequenced from the same sample in a study of shared clonotypes between healthy human individuals. Sequencing was performed with immunoSEQ multiplex PCR; in TCRdb, only in-frame clones are kept and a portion is missing. In the table there are approximately 980,000 clones, less than 85% of which are singletons. The sequencing input was memory CD4+ T cells sorted from blood. The subset is: CD45RA-negative fraction. The receptors were gathered from a young man in good health.

The chain combines TRBV5-1 with TRBJ1-1; the D gene is possibly TRBD1 (5 bases). This CDR3 has 15 residues. CDR1 SGHRS and CDR2 YFSETQ come from the germline V gene. The germline V and J ends were trimmed by 0 bases and 4 bases, with 13 bases remaining between them. CDR3 protein: CASSLAQGYFTEAFF. CDR3 bases: TGCGCCAGCAGCTTGGCCCAGGGATACTTCACTGAAGCTTTCTTT.

The table lists this clone with a few counts. The chain joins TRBV6-6 to TRBJ1-3, with D perhaps matching TRBD1 (5 bases). The CDR3 length is 13 residues. Germline V gene sequence: CDR1 MNHNY, CDR2 SVGAGI (reference sequence). The V end lost 7 bases, the J end lost 0 bases, and 7 bases lay between the germline ends. CDR3 DNA: TGTGCCAGCACGGGACTCTCTGGAAACACCATATATTTT. Its protein product is CASTGLSGNTIYF.

The chain uses TRBV19 and TRBJ2-3; 7 bases fit TRBD1. Germline trimming cut 6 bases from V and 3 bases from J; bases unmatched to any gene: 12. This CDR3 region has 16 residues. The germline V gene encodes CDR1 LNHDA and CDR2 SQIVND (reference sequence). This chain's CDR3 is CASRPPTGYGTDTQYF. In DNA form, the CDR3 reads TGTGCCAGTAGGCCCCCGACAGGGTACGGGACAGATACGCAGTATTTT.

The chain has TRBV30 and TRBJ2-4, with 8 bases that match TRBD1. CDR3 length: 17 residues. V lost 5 bases to trimming and J lost 0 bases; unmatched junction nucleotides: 12. The germline gives CDR1 GTSNPN, CDR2 SVGIG (reference sequence). Here the CDR3 reads CAWAPGGLGLAKNIQYF. For the CDR3, the DNA is TGTGCCTGGGCACCAGGGGGCCTAGGACTAGCCAAAAACATTCAGTACTTC.

The gene calls are TRBV30 and TRBJ1-1, with D maybe TRBD1 (5 bases). V was trimmed by 1 base and J by 13 bases, leaving 16 bases between them. The CDR3 loop spans 12 amino acids. Germline loops: CDR1 GTSNPN, CDR2 SVGIG (reference sequence). DNA for the CDR3: TGTGCCTGGAGTGCCTCCGGGACGCGGGGTTTCTTT. Amino acid sequence: CAWSASGTRGFF.